This TCR beta chain appears in the sequencing data of a study of CXCR3-negative and CXCR3-positive naive CD8 T cells (dated by TCRdb to between 2017 and 2020). Turning to the overall study: In total, roughly 140 million TRB reads were obtained, corresponding to roughly 1.5 +/- 0.3 million reads per library. Diversity and physicochemical repertoire analyses covered eleven to twelve donors pooled from two independent experiments. TRBV-TRBJ cluster analysis included naive subsets from roughly 5 donors and memory cells from 3 donors.

The sample was run on a NextSeq 550. The Human TCR Profiling Kit (MiLaboratory) was used to make UMI-labeled 5' RACE TRB cDNA libraries. The full amount of extracted RNA was used for cDNA synthesis, and the full amount of resulting cDNA was used for PCR amplification. The libraries were made side by side, with each library going through the same number of PCR cycles. Per the original workflow: With a minimum of two reads required per UMI, MIGEC and MiXCR pulled out about 50,000 +/- 10,000 unique UMI-labeled TRB cDNA molecules from each library. Each library averaged 40,000 +/- 10,000 functional in-frame TRB CDR3 nucleotide clonotypes without stop codons. Diversity metrics, including normalized Shannon-Wiener and Chao1, were computed in VDJtools after downsampling to 5000 UMI-labeled TRB molecules per sample. VDJtools computed clonotype-size-weighted physicochemical properties of the central five CDR3 residues: interaction energy, strength, volume and Kidera factor 4. TCRdb reprocessed the reads, and each CDR3 protein sequence is entered once, without DNA. None of the V and J calls come from the authors' own analysis; TCRdb made them. Per the sample table, the count is approximately 140,000 distinct CDR3 sequences. Approximately 0.27% of the sample goes to the ten largest clones.

There are 14 amino acids in the CDR3, from cysteine to phenylalanine inclusive. Only the protein sequence is given. CDR1 and CDR2, per the germline V gene (reference sequence), are SGHKS and YYEKEE. Each CD8+ T cell subset was flow-sorted in triplicate, and 300,000 to 350,000 cells per subset were placed directly into RLT lysis buffer. To keep memory contaminants out, a stringent definition of naive CD8+ T cells was applied: CD45RO-CCR7+CD27+CD95-. Peripheral blood mononuclear cells were isolated from buffy coats by standard density gradient centrifugation. A FACSAria III was used to flow-sort naive CXCR3-negative and CXCR3-positive CD8+ T cells. Total RNA was extracted from sorted cells with an RNeasy Mini Kit. With regard to this clonotype: Which antigen it targets is not known.

General conclusions and limits of the study: Both naive subsets had comparably high repertoire diversity, while memory CD8+ T cells had much lower repertoire diversity. TRB CDR3s from CXCR3-positive naive cells showed higher hydrophobicity (lower Kidera factor 4), lower energy, and higher strength and volume indices than CXCR3-negative naive cells. Because surface CD5, which is linked to self-reactivity in mice, was comparable between the naive subsets, TCR interaction strength was also inferred from the physicochemical properties of TRB CDR3s. Within the same donor, TRBV-TRBJ usage looked similar between naive CXCR3-negative and CXCR3-positive cells, but memory cells had distinct patterns. CXCR3 expression partially decreased after cryopreservation, so most assays used freshly isolated PBMCs.

The rearrangement combines TRBV5-5 with TRBJ2-1; there is no DNA to check the TCRdb D call of TRBD2. This TCR came from a human donor in good health. Some clones in this sample may be carry-over from other donors' samples. Sequencing input: naive CXCR3+ CD8+ T cells from blood. Taken with the paper, the label for cell subset or site translates to: CD45RO-CCR7+CD27+CD95- naive CD8+ T cells expressing CXCR3 (TNR3+). The CDR3 reads CASIKPGLEDEQFF.